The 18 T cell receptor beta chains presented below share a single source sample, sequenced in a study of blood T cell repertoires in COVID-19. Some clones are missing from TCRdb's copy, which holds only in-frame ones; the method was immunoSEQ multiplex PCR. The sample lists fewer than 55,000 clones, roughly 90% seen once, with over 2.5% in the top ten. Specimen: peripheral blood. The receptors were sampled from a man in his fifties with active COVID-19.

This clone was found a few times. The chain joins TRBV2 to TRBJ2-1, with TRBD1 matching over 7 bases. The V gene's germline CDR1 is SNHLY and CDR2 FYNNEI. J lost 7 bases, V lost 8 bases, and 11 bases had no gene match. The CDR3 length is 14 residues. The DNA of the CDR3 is TGTGCCAGCGATGGACTTGAGGGGGCGAATGAGCAGTTCTTC. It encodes CASDGLEGANEQFF.

In DNA form, the CDR3 reads TGTGCCAGCAGGACAGGGGGTCCCGGGGAGCTGTTTTTT. Translating it yields CASRTGGPGELFF. The chain carries TRBV6-5 and TRBJ2-2, with TRBD1 identical over 9 bases. CDR1 is MNHEY, CDR2 SVGAGI, per germline. V was pared by 6 bases and J by 6 bases, with 2 bases of the junction left unmatched. This CDR3 is 13 amino acids long.

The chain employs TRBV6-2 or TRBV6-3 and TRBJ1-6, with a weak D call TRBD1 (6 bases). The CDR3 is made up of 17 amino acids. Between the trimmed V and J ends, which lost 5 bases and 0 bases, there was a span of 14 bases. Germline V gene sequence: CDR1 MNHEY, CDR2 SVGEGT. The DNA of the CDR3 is TGTGCCAGCAGTCTCGCACAGGGAAGCTCCTATAATTCACCCCTCCACTTT. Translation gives CASSLAQGSSYNSPLHF.

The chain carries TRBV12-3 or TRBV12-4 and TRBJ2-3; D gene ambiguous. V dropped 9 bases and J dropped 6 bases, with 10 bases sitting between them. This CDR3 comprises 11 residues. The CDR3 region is CASSGWDTQYF. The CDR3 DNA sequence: TGTGCCAGTTCAGGCTGGGATACGCAGTATTTT.

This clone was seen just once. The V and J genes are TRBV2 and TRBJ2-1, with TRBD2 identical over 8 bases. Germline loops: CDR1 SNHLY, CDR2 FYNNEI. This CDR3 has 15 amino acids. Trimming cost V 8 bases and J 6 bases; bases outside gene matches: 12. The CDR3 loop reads CASHSPGGLGNEQFF. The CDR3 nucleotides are TGTGCCAGCCATTCCCCTGGGGGACTAGGCAATGAGCAGTTCTTC. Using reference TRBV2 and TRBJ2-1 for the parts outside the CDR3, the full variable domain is EPEVTQTPSHQVTQMGQEVILRCVPISNHLYFYWYRQILGQKVEFLVSFYNNEISEKSEIFDDQFSVERPDGSNFTLKIRSTKLEDSAMYFCASHSPGGLGNEQFFGPGTRLTVL.

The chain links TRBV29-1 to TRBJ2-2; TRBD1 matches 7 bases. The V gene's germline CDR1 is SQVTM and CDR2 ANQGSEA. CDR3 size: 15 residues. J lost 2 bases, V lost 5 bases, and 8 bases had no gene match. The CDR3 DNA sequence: TGCAGCGTTTGTCCCGGGACAGCAAACACCGGGGAGCTGTTTTTT. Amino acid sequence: CSVCPGTANTGELFF.

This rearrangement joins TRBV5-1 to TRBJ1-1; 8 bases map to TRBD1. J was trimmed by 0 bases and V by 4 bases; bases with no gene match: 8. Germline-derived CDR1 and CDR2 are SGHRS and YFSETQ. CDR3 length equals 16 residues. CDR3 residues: CASSPQGAPMNTEAFF. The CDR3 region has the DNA TGCGCCAGCAGCCCCCAGGGGGCACCTATGAACACTGAAGCTTTCTTT.

Written as DNA, the CDR3 is TGTGCCAGCAGCCCGCGACTAGCGGGAGTTCTAGAGACCCAGTACTTC. Translated: CASSPRLAGVLETQYF. The V and J genes are TRBV5-4 and TRBJ2-5, with 12 nucleotides matching TRBD2. The CDR3 runs 16 residues. The trim removed 4 bases at V and 4 bases at J, leaving 8 bases unmatched. Germline V gives CDR1 SGHNT, CDR2 YYREEE (reference sequence).

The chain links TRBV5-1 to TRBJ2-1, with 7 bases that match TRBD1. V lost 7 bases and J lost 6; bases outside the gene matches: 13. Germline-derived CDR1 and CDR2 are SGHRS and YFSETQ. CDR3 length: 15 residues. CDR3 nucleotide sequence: TGCGCCAGCCGGACAGGCCACGTCAACTCCAATGAGCAGTTCTTC. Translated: CASRTGHVNSNEQFF.

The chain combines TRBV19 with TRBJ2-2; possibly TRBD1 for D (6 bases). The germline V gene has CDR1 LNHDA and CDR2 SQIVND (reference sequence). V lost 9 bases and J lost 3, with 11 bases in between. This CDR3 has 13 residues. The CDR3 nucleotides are TGTGCCAGCTCCAGACAGGACACCGGGGAGCTGTTTTTT. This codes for CASSRQDTGELFF.

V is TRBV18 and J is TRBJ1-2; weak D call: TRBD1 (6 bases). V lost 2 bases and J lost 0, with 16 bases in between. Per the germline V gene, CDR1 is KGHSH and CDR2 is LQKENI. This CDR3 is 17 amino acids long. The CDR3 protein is CASSPLDRGAANYGYTF. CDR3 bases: TGTGCCAGCTCACCATTAGATCGGGGGGCAGCTAACTATGGCTACACCTTC.

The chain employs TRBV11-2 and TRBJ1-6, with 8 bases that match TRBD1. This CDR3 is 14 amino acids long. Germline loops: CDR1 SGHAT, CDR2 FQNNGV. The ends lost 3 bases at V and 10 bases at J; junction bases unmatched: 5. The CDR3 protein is CASSFTGGQSPLHF. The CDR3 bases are TGTGCCAGCAGCTTCACAGGGGGTCAATCACCCCTCCACTTT.

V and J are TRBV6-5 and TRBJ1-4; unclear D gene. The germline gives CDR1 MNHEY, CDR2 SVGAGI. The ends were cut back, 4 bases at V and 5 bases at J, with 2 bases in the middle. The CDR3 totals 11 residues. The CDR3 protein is CASSSNEKLFF. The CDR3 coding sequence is TGTGCCAGCAGTTCGAATGAAAAACTGTTTTTT.

In DNA form, the CDR3 reads TGCAGCGTTGGCCCCAAACTAAGACAGAACGAGTATGGCTACACCTTC. Protein sequence: CSVGPKLRQNEYGYTF. The chain recombines TRBV29-1 with TRBJ1-2; D perhaps matches TRBD1 (5 bases). This CDR3 has 16 amino acids. Germline loops: CDR1 SQVTM, CDR2 ANQGSEA. The V gene lost 4 bases and the J gene lost 5 bases, with 23 bases spanning the gap.

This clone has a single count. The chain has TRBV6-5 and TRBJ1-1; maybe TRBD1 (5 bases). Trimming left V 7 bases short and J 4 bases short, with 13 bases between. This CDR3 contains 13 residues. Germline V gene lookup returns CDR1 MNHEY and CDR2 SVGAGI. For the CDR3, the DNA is TGTGCCAGCACCGAGAGGCAGGGCACTGAAGCTTTCTTT. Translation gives CASTERQGTEAFF.

The CDR3 sequence: CASSPSGRGWLFF. The CDR3 DNA is TGTGCCAGCAGTCCCAGCGGGAGGGGTTGGCTGTTTTTT. The J gene is TRBJ2-2, the V gene TRBV6-5, with TRBD2 matching over 10 bases. Trimming took 5 bases from V and 13 from J; bases not matched to a gene: 7. Per the germline V gene, CDR1 is MNHEY and CDR2 is SVGAGI. The CDR3 is made up of 13 amino acids.

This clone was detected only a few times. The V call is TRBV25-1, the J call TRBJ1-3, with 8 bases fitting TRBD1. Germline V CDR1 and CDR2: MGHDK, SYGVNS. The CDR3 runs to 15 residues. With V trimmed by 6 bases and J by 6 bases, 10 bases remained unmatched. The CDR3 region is CASSLGTGGANTIYF. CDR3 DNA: TGTGCCAGCAGCCTCGGGACAGGTGGGGCAAACACCATATATTTT. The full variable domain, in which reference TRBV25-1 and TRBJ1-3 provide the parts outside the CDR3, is EADIYQTPRYLVIGTGKKITLECSQTMGHDKMYWYQQDPGMELHLIHYSYGVNSTEKGDLSSESTVSRIRTEHFPLTLESARPSHTSQYLCASSLGTGGANTIYFGEGSWLTVV.

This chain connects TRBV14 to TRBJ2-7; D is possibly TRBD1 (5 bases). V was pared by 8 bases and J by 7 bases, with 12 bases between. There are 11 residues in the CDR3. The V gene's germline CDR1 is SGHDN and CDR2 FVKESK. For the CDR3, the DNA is TGTGCCAGCGGCAGGGTATTTGAGCAGTACTTC. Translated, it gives CASGRVFEQYF.